This T cell receptor beta chain emerged from a study of blood T cell repertoires in COVID-19. With V trimmed by 5 bases and J by 4 bases, 5 bases remained unmatched. This CDR3 is built from 16 residues. CDR1 and CDR2 (germline): SGHTA, FQGNSA. Sequenced by immunoSEQ multiplex PCR; TCRdb stores in-frame clones only, minus some. The sample lists about 260,000 clones; 88% were seen once. The TCR comes from a man in his fifties or sixties who had recovered from COVID-19. Sequenced: peripheral blood. The chain has TRBV7-2 and TRBJ2-5; TRBD2 agrees at 15 bases. The CDR3 reads CASSARTSGGAETQYF. The CDR3 DNA follows: TGTGCCAGCAGCGCCCGGACTAGCGGGGGGGCAGAGACCCAGTACTTC.